The rows below give T cell receptor beta chains drawn from one sample of a study of T cell repertoires in cytomegalovirus infection. TCRdb reanalysed the reads using MiXCR and keeps one entry per CDR3 protein. The sample has about 110,000 distinct CDR3 sequences, roughly 9.1% seen once. Their recognized antigens are unknown. The sequenced sample was PBMCs, sequenced either directly or after in vitro stimulation (not recorded which). The receptors were gathered from a human donor in good health (CMV status not recorded). Some clones in this sample may be carry-over from other donors' samples. The CDR3 runs from the conserved cysteine through the conserved F or W. The D gene is left open where the match is weak. Not every row has a clone size; where given, it reads once, few, many or a size class.

J,V,D,size,CDR3,DNA
TRBJ2-3,TRBV7-6,-,many,CASTIEVGFSDTQYF,TGTGCCAGCACCATAGAGGTGGGGTTTTCGGATACGCAGTATTTT
TRBJ2-1,TRBV12-3/TRBV12-4,TRBD2,many,CASSPPGLALFDEQFF,TGTGCCAGCAGTCCGCCGGGACTAGCTTTGTTCGATGAGCAGTTCTTC
TRBJ2-3,TRBV7-2,TRBD2,many,CASSPRPYYREGRNTQYF,TGTGCCAGCAGCCCCCGGCCCTACTACCGGGAGGGCCGTAATACGCAGTATTTT
TRBJ2-7,TRBV6-2/TRBV6-3,-,many,CASSYSEDPRNEQYF,TGTGCCAGCAGTTACTCGGAGGATCCAAGGAACGAGCAGTACTTC
TRBJ2-2,TRBV4-3,-,many,CASSQDRALPGELFF,TGCGCCAGCAGCCAAGATCGGGCCCTACCCGGGGAGCTGTTTTTT
TRBJ2-3,TRBV19,-,-,CASSPAGADTQYF,TGTGCCAGTAGCCCAGCAGGGGCAGATACGCAGTATTTT
TRBJ1-1,TRBV12-3/TRBV12-4,TRBD1,many,CASRPGTGSEAFF,TGTGCCAGCAGGCCCGGGACAGGGTCTGAAGCTTTCTTT
TRBJ1-1,TRBV6-5,-,-,CASSYRGSVFTEAFF,TGTGCCAGCAGTTACAGGGGCAGTGTATTCACTGAAGCTTTCTTT
TRBJ1-2,TRBV27,-,many,CASSPSGLSYGYTF,TGTGCCAGCAGTCCTTCGGGGCTCAGCTATGGCTACACCTTC
TRBJ1-1,TRBV6-2/TRBV6-3,TRBD1,many,CASSYLQGLSEAFF,TGTGCCAGCAGTTACTTACAGGGGTTGTCTGAAGCTTTCTTT
TRBJ2-3,TRBV7-8,-,-,CASSLGAIVDTQYF,TGTGCCAGCAGCTTAGGGGCTATAGTAGATACGCAGTATTTT
TRBJ2-5,TRBV7-2,TRBD2,many,CASSLTGGPETQYF,TGTGCCAGCAGCTTGACGGGAGGGCCAGAGACCCAGTACTTC
TRBJ1-1,TRBV7-6,-,many,CASSSRQAGQPAEAFF,TGTGCCAGCAGCTCCAGACAGGCGGGGCAGCCGGCCGAAGCTTTCTTT
TRBJ2-3,TRBV7-2,-,many,CASSSRERDTQYF,TGTGCCAGCAGCTCCCGGGAGAGAGATACGCAGTATTTT
TRBJ2-1,TRBV7-8,-,many,CASSLAWTMGNEQFF,TGTGCCAGCAGCTTAGCGTGGACGATGGGCAATGAGCAGTTCTTC
TRBJ1-6,TRBV6-5,TRBD1,many,CASSYSGQGLSYNSPLHF,TGTGCCAGCAGTTACTCGGGACAGGGTCTTTCCTATAATTCACCCCTCCACTTT
TRBJ2-3,TRBV20-1,TRBD2,few,CSASVGLFRADTQYF,TGCAGTGCTAGCGTGGGACTATTCCGCGCAGATACGCAGTATTTT
TRBJ1-3,TRBV6-6,-,-,CASSQRRGSGNTIYF,TGTGCCAGCAGCCAGCGTCGGGGCTCTGGAAACACCATATATTTT
TRBJ2-4,TRBV7-2,TRBD2,many,CASSPGTSGRVQYF,TGTGCCAGCAGCCCGGGGACTAGCGGGAGAGTTCAGTACTTC
TRBJ1-2,TRBV6-4,TRBD1,few,CASSRSPGQGLYGYTF,TGTGCCAGCAGTCGAAGCCCCGGACAGGGCCTCTATGGCTACACCTTC
TRBJ2-5,TRBV5-1,TRBD1,-,CASSYDRVNQETQYF,TGCGCCAGCAGCTACGACAGGGTTAACCAAGAGACCCAGTACTTC
TRBJ2-1,TRBV6-1,TRBD2,-,CASSELWTSGSYNEQFF,TGTGCCAGCAGCGAGCTTTGGACTAGCGGGAGCTACAATGAGCAGTTCTTC
TRBJ2-1,TRBV7-2,-,many,CASSSTPSAGFF,TGTGCCAGCAGCTCGACCCCCTCTGCGGGGTTCTTC
TRBJ1-1,TRBV3-1,-,-,CASSPGGVSTEAFF,TGTGCCAGCAGCCCCGGGGGGGTTTCCACTGAAGCTTTCTTT
TRBJ1-6,TRBV7-2,-,many,CASTSLSSPLHF,TGTGCCAGCACCTCTTTGAGCTCACCCCTCCACTTT
TRBJ1-2,TRBV5-5,-,-,CASSLEPDYGYTF,TGTGCCAGCAGCTTGGAGCCAGACTATGGCTACACCTTC
TRBJ1-2,TRBV18,-,-,CASSPVEVSNYGYTF,TGTGCCAGCTCACCAGTTGAGGTGTCTAACTATGGCTACACCTTC
TRBJ2-1,TRBV7-2,TRBD2,-,CASSLVSRENEQFF,TGTGCCAGCAGCTTAGTGTCGCGGGAGAATGAGCAGTTCTTC
TRBJ2-7,TRBV6-2/TRBV6-3,-,-,CASRGHIREQYF,TGTGCCAGCCGGGGCCATATTAGGGAGCAGTACTTC
TRBJ2-7,TRBV6-5,-,once,CASSSRGSYEQYF,TGTGCCAGCAGTTCTCGGGGCTCCTACGAGCAGTACTTC
TRBJ2-2,TRBV12-3/TRBV12-4,TRBD2,few,CASTPRRGVTGELFF,TGTGCCAGCACTCCTCGTCGGGGGGTCACCGGGGAGCTGTTTTTT
TRBJ1-5,TRBV10-3,TRBD1,many,CAARQGLAGQPQHF,TGTGCCGCCCGACAGGGATTAGCGGGACAGCCCCAGCATTTT
TRBJ2-7,TRBV4-1,-,few,CASSQVRGLTYEQYF,TGCGCCAGCAGCCAAGTGAGAGGCCTAACCTACGAGCAGTACTTC
TRBJ2-3,TRBV12-3/TRBV12-4,TRBD1,-,CASTPGQGADTQYF,TGTGCCAGCACCCCAGGACAGGGTGCAGATACGCAGTATTTT
TRBJ1-5,TRBV12-3/TRBV12-4,-,-,CASSLGVGVHQPQHF,TGTGCCAGCAGTTTAGGGGTGGGGGTGCATCAGCCCCAGCATTTT
TRBJ1-6,TRBV9,-,few,CASSGEGNSPLHF,TGTGCCAGCAGCGGGGAAGGCAATTCACCCCTCCACTTT
TRBJ2-3,TRBV4-2,TRBD2,many,CASSQRLAGADTQYF,TGTGCCAGCAGCCAAAGACTAGCGGGAGCGGATACGCAGTATTTT
TRBJ2-2,TRBV24-1,TRBD1,-,CATSVIGTANTGELFF,TGTGCCACCAGTGTCATTGGGACAGCGAACACCGGGGAGCTGTTTTTT
TRBJ2-2,TRBV5-4,-,-,CASQSGPKTGELFF,TGTGCCAGCCAGAGCGGGCCAAAAACCGGGGAGCTGTTTTTT
TRBJ2-3,TRBV25-1,TRBD1,few,CASSPGQGVDTQYF,TGTGCCAGCAGTCCGGGACAGGGAGTTGATACGCAGTATTTT
TRBJ2-7,TRBV5-6,TRBD2,many,CASSLAKGHRTSGGNYEQYF,TGTGCCAGCAGCTTGGCCAAGGGACACCGGACTAGCGGAGGGAACTACGAGCAGTACTTC
TRBJ2-3,TRBV5-6,TRBD2,-,CASSYLADPSTDTQYF,TGTGCCAGCAGCTATCTAGCGGATCCTAGCACAGATACGCAGTATTTT
TRBJ1-4,TRBV19,TRBD1,-,CASSTTGIYEKLFF,TGTGCCAGTAGTACGACAGGGATTTATGAAAAACTGTTTTTT
TRBJ2-5,TRBV9,-,many,CASSERGAVRETQYF,TGTGCCAGCAGCGAAAGGGGCGCGGTGAGGGAGACCCAGTACTTC
TRBJ1-1,TRBV7-3,TRBD1,many,CASSLKGRGLGWPEAFF,TGTGCCAGCAGCTTAAAGGGCAGGGGGCTTGGGTGGCCTGAAGCTTTCTTT
TRBJ2-1,TRBV20-1,-,-,CSARRIRNNEQFF,TGCAGTGCTAGACGTATAAGGAACAATGAGCAGTTCTTC
TRBJ1-2,TRBV15,-,-,CATSNGLDYGYTF,TGTGCCACCAGCAACGGGCTCGACTATGGCTACACCTTC
TRBJ1-1,TRBV12-3/TRBV12-4,TRBD1,-,CASSPRTGETTEAFF,TGTGCCAGCAGCCCACGGACAGGGGAGACCACTGAAGCTTTCTTT
TRBJ1-5,TRBV20-1,-,few,CSARGGSFNQPQHF,TGCAGTGCTAGAGGAGGGTCTTTCAATCAGCCCCAGCATTTT
TRBJ2-2,TRBV4-3,-,many,CASSQESGGELFF,TGCGCCAGCAGCCAAGAAAGCGGCGGGGAGCTGTTTTTT